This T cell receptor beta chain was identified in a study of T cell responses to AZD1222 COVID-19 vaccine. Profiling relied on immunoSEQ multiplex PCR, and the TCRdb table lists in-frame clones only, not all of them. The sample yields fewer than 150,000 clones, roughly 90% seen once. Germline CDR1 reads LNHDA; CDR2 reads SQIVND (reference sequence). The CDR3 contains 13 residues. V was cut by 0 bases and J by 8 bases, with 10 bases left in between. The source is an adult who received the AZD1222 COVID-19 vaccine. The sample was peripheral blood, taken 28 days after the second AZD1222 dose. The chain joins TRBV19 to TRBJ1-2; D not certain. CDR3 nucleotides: TGTGCCAGTAGTATAGAGGGTGGGTACGGCTACACCTTC. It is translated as CASSIEGGYGYTF.